The 32 T cell receptor beta chains in this list originate from one sample, sequenced in a study of PD-1 blockade in classical Hodgkin lymphoma. Here immunoSEQ multiplex PCR was the method, and the copy in TCRdb shows in-frame clones only, minus some. This sample yields about 40,000 clones, of which 60% to 85% are seen a single time; 2.5% to 3.5% belongs to the top ten. Each of the patients experienced relapse following autologous stem cell transplantation, and their brentuximab vedotin exposure differed. Sequences were derived from peripheral blood mononuclear cells (PBMCs), sampled at baseline. These receptors originate from a human donor with classical Hodgkin lymphoma.

This clone appeared a few times. This sequence joins TRBV19 and TRBJ2-2; perhaps TRBD2 as D (6 bases). The length of the CDR3 is 16 residues. Deletions cut 5 bases from V and 3 bases from J, with 16 bases between. Per germline, CDR1 LNHDA and CDR2 SQIVND (reference sequence). For the CDR3, the DNA is TGTGCCAGTAGTTCCCCATGGAGGGAAGACACCGGGGAGCTGTTTTTT. It translates to CASSSPWREDTGELFF.

The chain joins TRBV19 to TRBJ2-1; 7 nucleotides line up with TRBD1. Losses at the gene ends were 3 bases for V and 3 bases for J; bases not matched to a gene: 11. Germline lookup yields CDR1 LNHDA and CDR2 SQIVND (reference sequence). This CDR3 contains 17 residues. In nucleotides, the CDR3 is TGTGCCAGTAGTATTAGGGTGACGGGACAGCTCTACAATGAGCAGTTCTTC. This sequence encodes CASSIRVTGQLYNEQFF.

A single count supports this clone. The chain employs TRBV30 and TRBJ1-1; D is ambiguous. Germline-derived CDR1 and CDR2 are GTSNPN and SVGIG (reference sequence). V was cut by 2 bases and J by 1 base, with 8 bases left in between. The CDR3 is 13 residues long. The DNA of the CDR3 is TGTGCCTGGAGTATGGGGTCGAACACTGAAGCTTTCTTT. It specifies CAWSMGSNTEAFF.

The CDR3 region has the DNA TGTGCCAGCAGTTTATTTACCGATGCCGAGCAGTACTTC. This codes for CASSLFTDAEQYF. The chain carries TRBV27 and TRBJ2-7; D gene ambiguous. CDR1 is MNHEY, CDR2 SMNVEV, per germline (reference sequence). Trimming left V 1 base short and J 6 bases short, with 10 bases between. This CDR3 comprises 13 residues.

The CDR3 sequence: CASSFGTSGTYEQYF. CDR3 in DNA: TGTGCCAGCAGTTTCGGGACTAGCGGGACATACGAGCAGTACTTC. The chain carries TRBV28 and TRBJ2-7, with TRBD2 matching 13 bases. The germline gives CDR1 MDHEN, CDR2 SYDVKM. The V gene end was trimmed by 3 bases and the J gene end by 4 bases; junction bases not matched to a gene: 3. The CDR3 spans 15 residues.

The chain combines TRBV5-1 with TRBJ1-4; D perhaps matches TRBD1 (6 bases). The CDR3 spans 15 residues. V shed 2 bases and J shed 8 bases, with 16 bases lying between them. The germline gives CDR1 SGHRS, CDR2 YFSETQ. CDR3 loop: CASSLRQALEEKLFF. The CDR3 DNA is TGCGCCAGCAGCTTACGACAGGCCCTCGAGGAAAAACTGTTTTTT.

The chain couples TRBV29-1 to TRBJ1-1; TRBD1 is a possible D gene (5 bases). Per the germline V gene, CDR1 is SQVTM and CDR2 is ANQGSEA. There are 13 residues in the CDR3. Trimming stripped 0 bases from V and 5 bases from J, with 10 bases between. Here the CDR3 DNA reads TGCAGCGTTGAAGAGGAGGGGTGGACTGAAGCTTTCTTT. Its translation: CSVEEEGWTEAFF.

This chain connects TRBV4-3 to TRBJ1-2; D remains unclear. Germline V lookup: CDR1 LGHNA, CDR2 YSLEER. Trimming pared 1 base from V and 6 bases from J, leaving 9 bases between. There are 13 residues in the CDR3. CDR3 DNA sequence: TGCGCCAGCAGCCAAGGCGAAGGTCATGGCTACACCTTC. As protein: CASSQGEGHGYTF.

V and J are TRBV5-1 and TRBJ1-1; a weak D match, TRBD1 (5 bases). V lost 3 bases and J 1 base, leaving 13 bases between the germline ends. The CDR3 extends over 15 amino acids. Germline V gene data show CDR1 as SGHRS and CDR2 as YFSETQ. CDR3: CASSSPWGPNTEAFF. Written as DNA, the CDR3 is TGCGCCAGCAGCTCCCCCTGGGGACCGAACACTGAAGCTTTCTTT.

This sequence joins TRBV7-2 and TRBJ2-3; unclear D gene. V lost 5 bases to trimming and J lost 1 base, with 7 bases between them. CDR3 length: 13 residues. From germline, CDR1 is SGHTA and CDR2 FQGNSA. The chain's CDR3 is CASSPMGTDTQYF. The CDR3 DNA follows: TGTGCCAGCAGCCCAATGGGCACAGATACGCAGTATTTT.

The CDR3 DNA reads as TGTGCCAGCAGTGCAGGAGACAGAGCTTTCTTT. This encodes CASSAGDRAFF. V gene TRBV6-8 combines with J gene TRBJ1-1, with D possibly being TRBD1 (5 bases). The CDR3 is 11 residues long. Per germline, CDR1 MNHGY and CDR2 SAAAGT. V gave up 5 bases and J gave up 10 bases, with 11 bases separating them.

The chain combines TRBV2 with TRBJ2-2; D remains ambiguous. Germline V CDR1 and CDR2: SNHLY, FYNNEI. Trimming pared 10 bases from V and 2 bases from J, leaving 11 bases between. This CDR3 region has 13 residues. Written as DNA, the CDR3 is TGTGCCACCTTGGACGGTAACACCGGGGAGCTGTTTTTT. It is translated as CATLDGNTGELFF.

As DNA, the CDR3 is TGTGCCAGCAGCCAACCGACTAGCTGGCTAGCGGGGGCCATACAAGAGACCCAGTACTTC. It specifies CASSQPTSWLAGAIQETQYF. The chain combines TRBV14 with TRBJ2-5; 10 bases agree with TRBD2. Losses at the gene ends were 2 bases for V and 2 bases for J; bases not matched to a gene: 17. The V gene's germline CDR1 is SGHDN and CDR2 FVKESK. The length of the CDR3 is 20 residues.

The chain carries TRBV9 and TRBJ1-6; D is ambiguous. Germline assignment: CDR1 SGDLS and CDR2 YYNGEE. This CDR3 region has 14 residues. Trimming pared 0 bases from V and 6 bases from J, leaving 7 bases between. Here the CDR3 DNA reads TGTGCCAGCAGCGTAGAAACGGGTAATTCACCCCTCCACTTT. As protein: CASSVETGNSPLHF.

The CDR3 here is CASSPQRGIAAYNEQFF. In nucleotides, the CDR3 is TGTGCCAGCAGTCCCCAAAGGGGGATAGCGGCCTACAATGAGCAGTTCTTC. The chain couples TRBV27 to TRBJ2-1; D assignment may be TRBD1 or TRBD2 (6 bases each). The ends were cut back, 5 bases at V and 2 bases at J, with 19 bases in the middle. Germline V gene sequence: CDR1 MNHEY, CDR2 SMNVEV (reference sequence). This CDR3 comprises 17 residues.

The V gene is TRBV18, the J gene TRBJ2-5; D is undetermined. CDR3 length equals 12 residues. Germline loops: CDR1 KGHSH, CDR2 LQKENI. V dropped 6 bases and J dropped 5 bases, with 10 bases sitting between them. The CDR3 sequence: CASSINIETQYF. CDR3 DNA: TGTGCCAGCTCGATAAACATTGAGACCCAGTACTTC.

V usage is TRBV9 and J usage is TRBJ2-1, with TRBD2 matching over 13 bases. This CDR3 has 14 residues. The J segment lost 15 bases and the V segment lost 3 bases, leaving 9 bases of the junction unmatched. Germline lookup yields CDR1 SGDLS and CDR2 YYNGEE. CDR3 residues: CASSALRTSGRPFF. The CDR3 DNA reads TGTGCCAGCAGCGCCCTTCGGACTAGCGGGAGACCGTTCTTC.

This clone was detected once. One junction end does not reproduce the germline sequence, and a read error may be involved. The chain combines TRBV7-8 with TRBJ2-1; D may correspond to TRBD1 or TRBD2 (5 bases each). This CDR3 is 17 amino acids long. Germline V gives CDR1 SGHVS, CDR2 FQNEAQ. DNA for the CDR3: TGTGCCAGCAGATTAGTTGGCACGGGACGAGTGAGGAATGAGCAGTTCTTC. As protein: CASRLVGTGRVRNEQFF.

The CDR3 DNA reads as TGTGCCAGCACCGACGACGCAGGGGGCATATCACCCCTCCACTTT. It codes for CASTDDAGGISPLHF. This sequence joins TRBV2 and TRBJ1-6; TRBD1 agrees at 8 bases. The CDR3 sequence is 15 residues long. V was pared by 7 bases and J by 10 bases, with 12 bases of the junction left unmatched. CDR1 is SNHLY, CDR2 FYNNEI, per germline.

The gene calls are TRBV6-1 and TRBJ2-7, with D hard to call. V lost 5 bases and J 3 bases, leaving 2 bases between the germline ends. The CDR3 extends over 10 amino acids. Per germline, CDR1 MNHNS and CDR2 SASEGT. DNA for the CDR3: TGTGCCAGCAGTTACTACGAGCAGTACTTC. It yields the protein CASSYYEQYF.

The V gene is TRBV5-8, the J gene TRBJ1-5; D gene unclear. V was cut by 1 base and J by 5 bases, with 13 bases left in between. The CDR3 contains 15 residues. Germline V gene data show CDR1 as SGHTS and CDR2 as YDEGEE. The CDR3, as DNA: TGTGCCAGCAGCTTGTTGTTTTCTTGGGATCAGCCCCAGCATTTT. Its protein is CASSLLFSWDQPQHF.

This clone was seen just once. The rearrangement uses TRBV2 and TRBJ2-7; D unresolved. This CDR3 is 10 amino acids long. Trimming stripped 6 bases from V and 3 bases from J, with 3 bases between. Per the germline V gene, CDR1 is SNHLY and CDR2 is FYNNEI. DNA of the CDR3: TGTGCCAGCAGGTTCTACGAGCAGTACTTC. This gives the protein CASRFYEQYF. The variable domain in full, with the rest retrieved from reference TRBV2 and TRBJ2-7, is EPEVTQTPSHQVTQMGQEVILRCVPISNHLYFYWYRQILGQKVEFLVSFYNNEISEKSEIFDDQFSVERPDGSNFTLKIRSTKLEDSAMYFCASRFYEQYFGPGTRLTVT.

The rearrangement joins TRBV7-2 to TRBJ2-1, with 7 bases identical to TRBD2. Germline lookup yields CDR1 SGHTA and CDR2 FQGNSA. V lost 2 bases to trimming and J lost 2 bases; unmatched junction nucleotides: 3. This CDR3 comprises 15 residues. The CDR3: CASSLTAGTYNEQFF. The CDR3 bases are TGTGCCAGCAGCTTAACAGCGGGAACCTACAATGAGCAGTTCTTC.

V is TRBV14 and J is TRBJ2-5, with D tentatively TRBD1 (6 bases). This CDR3 has 13 residues. Germline assignment: CDR1 SGHDN and CDR2 FVKESK. With 7 bases removed from V and 4 bases from J, the gap between germline ends came to 13 bases. CDR3 in amino acids: CASNPGAGETQYF. CDR3 nucleotides: TGTGCCAGCAATCCAGGGGCCGGAGAGACCCAGTACTTC.

By share of the sample, this clone is medium-sized. The chain links TRBV7-9 to TRBJ1-2; D uncertain. CDR1 and CDR2 from the germline V gene are SEHNR and FQNEAQ (reference sequence). Trimming pared 5 bases from V and 3 bases from J, leaving 13 bases between. The CDR3 loop spans 14 amino acids. CDR3 residues: CASSPILGYYGYTF. Here the CDR3 DNA reads TGTGCCAGCAGCCCGATATTAGGGTACTATGGCTACACCTTC.

The V call is TRBV2, the J call TRBJ2-7; D gene unclear. V was shortened by 8 bases and J by 3 bases, with 8 bases between the two germline ends. Germline V lookup: CDR1 SNHLY, CDR2 FYNNEI. This CDR3 is built from 11 residues. The CDR3 reads CASLQVYEQYF. The CDR3 nucleotides read TGTGCCAGCCTACAAGTCTACGAGCAGTACTTC.

This chain joins TRBV5-1 and TRBJ2-3; no definite D call. Trimming removed 1 base from V and 2 bases from J, with 11 bases in between. The CDR3 has 15 amino acids. Per germline, CDR1 SGHRS and CDR2 YFSETQ. CDR3 coding DNA: TGCGCCAGCAGCTTGCAGGTGGCCAACACAGATACGCAGTATTTT. It yields the protein CASSLQVANTDTQYF.

This clone was seen a few times. This same CDR3 is encoded by further DNA sequences in the sample. This chain joins TRBV6-5 and TRBJ2-7; D perhaps matches TRBD1 (6 bases). Germline V gives CDR1 MNHEY, CDR2 SVGAGI. This CDR3 has 12 amino acids. V dropped 5 bases and J dropped 7 bases, with 12 bases sitting between them. CDR3 in amino acids: CASSAGAYEQYF. CDR3 nucleotide sequence: TGTGCCAGCAGTGCAGGGGCGTATGAGCAGTACTTC.

V and J are TRBV7-9 and TRBJ2-7; no firm D call. Trimming took 5 bases from V and 3 from J, leaving 17 bases between them. CDR3 length equals 15 residues. Germline assignment: CDR1 SEHNR and CDR2 FQNEAQ (reference sequence). The CDR3: CASSPPSGGNYEQYF. CDR3 nucleotide sequence: TGTGCCAGCAGCCCCCCCTCTGGCGGTAACTACGAGCAGTACTTC.

The chain has TRBV18 and TRBJ2-7, with D unresolved. This CDR3 has 15 amino acids. Germline CDR1 and CDR2: KGHSH and LQKENI. Trimming left V 3 bases short and J 5 bases short, with 17 bases between. This CDR3 reads CASSPVLVREDEQYF. Written as DNA, the CDR3 is TGTGCCAGCTCACCCGTACTGGTAAGAGAGGACGAGCAGTACTTC.

The chain recombines TRBV28 with TRBJ1-2; 7 nucleotides agree with TRBD1. Germline loops: CDR1 MDHEN, CDR2 SYDVKM. J was trimmed by 8 bases and V by 1 base; bases with no gene match: 10. The CDR3 covers 15 residues. CDR3 residues: CASSLYQTGTRGYTF. CDR3 coding DNA: TGTGCCAGCAGTTTATATCAGACAGGGACCCGGGGCTACACCTTC.

With respect to this clone: This same CDR3 is encoded by further DNA sequences in the sample. The chain is built from TRBV6-6 and TRBJ2-5, with D perhaps given as TRBD1 or TRBD2 (7 bases each). Between the trimmed V and J ends, which lost 4 bases and 4 bases, there was a span of 16 bases. CDR3 length equals 15 residues. Germline V lookup: CDR1 MNHNY, CDR2 SVGAGI (reference sequence). The CDR3 region has the DNA TGTGCCAGCAGTTCCCAGGGGGGGTGGAGAGAGACCCAGTACTTC. This encodes CASSSQGGWRETQYF.